The source of this T cell receptor (beta chain) is a study of blood T cell repertoires in COVID-19. Study-level information: Samples taken during acute and convalescent COVID-19 were collected in the United States, Italy and Spain.

Some clones are missing from TCRdb's copy, which holds only in-frame ones; the method was immunoSEQ multiplex PCR. The sample lists around 160,000 clones, roughly 79% occurring once. The CDR3 spans 15 residues. Germline V gives CDR1 SGHDT, CDR2 YYEEEE. The V and J ends lost 6 bases and 11 bases, in that order; junction bases with no gene match: 16. This chain links TRBV5-6 with TRBJ1-4, with TRBD1 matching 7 bases. The origin of this receptor is a human donor with acute or convalescent COVID-19. The donor label of this sample is uncertain. Sequenced material: peripheral blood. The CDR3 nucleotides are TGTGCCAGCACCCCAGGGGGAACTCGCATCGGGAAACTGTTTTTT. It is translated as CASTPGGTRIGKLFF.